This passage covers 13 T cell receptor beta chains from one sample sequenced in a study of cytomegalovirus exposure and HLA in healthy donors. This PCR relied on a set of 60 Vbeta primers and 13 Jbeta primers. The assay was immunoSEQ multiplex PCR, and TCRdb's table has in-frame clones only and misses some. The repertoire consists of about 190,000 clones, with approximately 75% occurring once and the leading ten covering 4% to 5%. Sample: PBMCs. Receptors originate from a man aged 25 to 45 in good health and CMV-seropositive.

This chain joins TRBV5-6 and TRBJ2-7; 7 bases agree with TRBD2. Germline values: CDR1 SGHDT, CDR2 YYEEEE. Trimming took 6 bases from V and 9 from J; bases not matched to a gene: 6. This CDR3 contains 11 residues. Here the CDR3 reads CASTSGGGQYF. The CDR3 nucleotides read TGTGCCAGCACCTCGGGGGGAGGGCAGTACTTC.

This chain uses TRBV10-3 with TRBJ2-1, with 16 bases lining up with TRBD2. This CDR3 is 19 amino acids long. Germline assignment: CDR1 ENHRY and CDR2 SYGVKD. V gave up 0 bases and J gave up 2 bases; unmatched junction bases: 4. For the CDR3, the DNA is TGTGCCATCAGTGAGTCGAAGGGGACTAGCGGGAGGGCCTACAATGAGCAGTTCTTC. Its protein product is CAISESKGTSGRAYNEQFF.

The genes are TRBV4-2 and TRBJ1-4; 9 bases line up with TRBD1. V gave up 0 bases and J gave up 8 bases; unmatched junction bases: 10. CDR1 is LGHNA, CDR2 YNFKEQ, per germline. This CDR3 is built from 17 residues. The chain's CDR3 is CASSQDIDRGGLEKLFF. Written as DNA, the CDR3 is TGTGCCAGCAGCCAAGATATCGACAGGGGGGGGCTAGAAAAACTGTTTTTT.

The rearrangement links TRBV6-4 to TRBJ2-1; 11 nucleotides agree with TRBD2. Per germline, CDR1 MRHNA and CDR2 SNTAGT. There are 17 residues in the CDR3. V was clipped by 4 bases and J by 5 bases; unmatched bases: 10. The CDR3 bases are TGTGCCAGCAGTGCCGGGGGTAGCGGGGGGGCCCACAATGAGCAGTTCTTC. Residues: CASSAGGSGGAHNEQFF.

CDR3 loop: CSVKRSFQETQYF. The CDR3 coding sequence is TGCAGCGTAAAGCGGTCGTTCCAAGAGACCCAGTACTTC. The V call is TRBV29-1, the J call TRBJ2-5; maybe TRBD2 (5 bases). CDR3 length: 13 amino acids. CDR1 is SQVTM, CDR2 ANQGSEA, per germline. Trimming removed 6 bases from V and 1 base from J, with 12 bases in between.

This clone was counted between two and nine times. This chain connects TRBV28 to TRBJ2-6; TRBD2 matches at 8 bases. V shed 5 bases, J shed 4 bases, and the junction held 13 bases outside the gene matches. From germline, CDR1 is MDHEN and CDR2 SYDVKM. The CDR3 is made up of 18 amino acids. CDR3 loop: CASSVTGAGVSGANVLTF. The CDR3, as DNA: TGTGCCAGCAGTGTGACAGGAGCGGGAGTGAGCGGGGCCAACGTCCTGACTTTC.

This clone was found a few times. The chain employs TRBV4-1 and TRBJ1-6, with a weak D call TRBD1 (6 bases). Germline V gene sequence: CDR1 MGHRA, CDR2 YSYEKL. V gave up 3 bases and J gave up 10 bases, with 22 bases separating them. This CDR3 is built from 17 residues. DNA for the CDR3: TGCGCCAGCAGCCACCCGTTCACGGGGGGGACATACTCACCCCTCCACTTT. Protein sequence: CASSHPFTGGTYSPLHF.

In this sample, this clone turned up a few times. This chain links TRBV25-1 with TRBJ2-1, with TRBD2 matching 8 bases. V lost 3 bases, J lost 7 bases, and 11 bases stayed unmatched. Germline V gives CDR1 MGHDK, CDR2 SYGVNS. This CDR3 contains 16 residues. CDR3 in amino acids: CASSERLARVRNEQFF. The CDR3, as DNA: TGTGCCAGCAGTGAGCGACTAGCGAGGGTACGAAATGAGCAGTTCTTC.

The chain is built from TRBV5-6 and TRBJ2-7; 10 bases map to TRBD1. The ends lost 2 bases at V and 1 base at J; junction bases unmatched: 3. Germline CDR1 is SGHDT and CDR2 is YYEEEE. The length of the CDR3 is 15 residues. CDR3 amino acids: CASSFGQGVSYEQYF. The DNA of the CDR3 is TGTGCCAGCAGCTTCGGACAGGGGGTTTCCTACGAGCAGTACTTC.

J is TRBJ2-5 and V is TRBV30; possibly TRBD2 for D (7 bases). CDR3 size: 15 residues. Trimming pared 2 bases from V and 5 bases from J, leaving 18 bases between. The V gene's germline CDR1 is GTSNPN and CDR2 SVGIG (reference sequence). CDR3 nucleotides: TGTGCCTGGAGTTCCGGGGGGCGATATGAGGAGACCCAGTACTTC. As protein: CAWSSGGRYEETQYF.

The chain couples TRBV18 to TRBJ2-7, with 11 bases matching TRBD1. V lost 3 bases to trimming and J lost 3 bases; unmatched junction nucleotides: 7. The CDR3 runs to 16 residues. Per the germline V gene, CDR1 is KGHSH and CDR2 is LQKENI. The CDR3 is CASSPTSGQGDYEQYF. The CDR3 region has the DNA TGTGCCAGCTCACCCACCTCGGGACAGGGGGACTACGAGCAGTACTTC.

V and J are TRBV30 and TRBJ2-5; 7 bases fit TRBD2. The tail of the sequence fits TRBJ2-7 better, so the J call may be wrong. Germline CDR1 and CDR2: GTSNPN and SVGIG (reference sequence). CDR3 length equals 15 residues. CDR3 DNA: TGTGCCTGGAGTGGAGCGGGGTTCAACGCATACGAGCAGTACTTC. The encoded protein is CAWSGAGFNAYEQYF.

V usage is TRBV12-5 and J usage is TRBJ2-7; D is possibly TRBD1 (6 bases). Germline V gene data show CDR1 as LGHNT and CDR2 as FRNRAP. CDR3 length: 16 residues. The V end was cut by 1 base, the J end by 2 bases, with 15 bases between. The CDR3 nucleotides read TGTGCTAGTGGTTTGGACACCTCGGACAGTCCCTACGAGCAGTACTTC. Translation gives CASGLDTSDSPYEQYF.